This TCR beta chain was profiled in a study of T cell repertoires in aging, cancer and after chemotherapy. As for the study in general: Clear clonal overlap appeared across healthy donor samples taken over several months to years. Overall study findings and caveats: Across the chemotherapy interval, each cancer cohort showed higher median generation probability, suggesting thymic rebound. Healthy donors lost TCR diversity with age mainly through richness, cancer patients through richness and evenness.

The template was genomic DNA from peripheral blood, not RNA. V was cut by 4 bases and J by 1 base, with 15 bases left in between. This CDR3 spans 17 amino acids. From germline, CDR1 is KGHDR and CDR2 SFDVKD. About this clonotype: Its antigen is unknown.

TRB rearrangements spanning V, D and J were amplified using mixed TRB-A/B primers. TCRdb re-called the multiplex PCR reads with MiXCR, one entry per CDR3 protein. The table lists 7,500 to 10,000 distinct CDR3 sequences, roughly 25% of them singletons. The TCR was taken from a human donor in good health. Sequenced material: blood. V gene TRBV24-1 combines with J gene TRBJ2-2, with TRBD2 as a possible D gene (6 bases). CDR3 residues: CATSDHSGLLNTGELFF. CDR3 DNA sequence: TGTGCCACCAGTGACCATAGCGGACTACTGAACACCGGGGAGCTGTTTTTT.